The 28 T cell receptor beta chains reported below all come from one sample, sequenced in a study of OX40 agonist ivuxolimab in advanced cancers. Assay: immunoSEQ multiplex PCR; the TCRdb copy retains only in-frame clones and omits some. The profile shows about 87,000 clones, approximately 87% of them singletons. Sequencing used CD4+ or CD8+ T cells sorted from blood, obtained in a trial of the OX40 agonist ivuxolimab. These receptor sequences come from an adult with an advanced solid tumor such as melanoma, head and neck, liver or kidney cancer.

This clone was recorded a few times. The CDR3 here is CASSPRTGTAQETQYF. Here the CDR3 DNA reads TGTGCCAGCAGCCCCCGAACCGGGACAGCTCAAGAGACCCAGTACTTC. The gene calls are TRBV11-2 and TRBJ2-5; 7 bases are shared with TRBD1. The CDR3 consists of 16 residues. Unmatched junction bases numbered 11, after V lost 5 bases and J lost 2 bases. Germline values: CDR1 SGHAT, CDR2 FQNNGV.

Note on this clone: Within the sample, other DNA sequences also encode this same CDR3. This chain links TRBV30 with TRBJ2-7; a possible D gene is TRBD2 (6 bases). Germline lookup yields CDR1 GTSNPN and CDR2 SVGIG (reference sequence). Trimming stripped 3 bases from V and 1 base from J, with 7 bases between. The CDR3 is 12 residues long. CDR3 sequence: CAWRRGSYEQYF. The CDR3 nucleotides read TGTGCCTGGAGGCGGGGTTCCTACGAGCAGTACTTC. The entire variable domain, with the rest obtained from reference TRBV30 and TRBJ2-7, is as follows: SQTIHQWPATLVQPVGSPLSLECTVEGTSNPNLYWYRQAAGRGLQLLFYSVGIGQISSEVPQNLSASRPQDRQFILSSKKLLLSDSGFYLCAWRRGSYEQYFGPGTRLTVT.

The V and J genes are TRBV6-5 and TRBJ2-7, with TRBD1 matching 9 bases. V shed 2 bases and J 6 bases; nucleotides not matched to a gene: 5. This CDR3 is 14 amino acids long. Germline CDR1 and CDR2: MNHEY and SVGAGI. The CDR3 sequence is CASSYAGTGSEQYF. Here the CDR3 DNA reads TGTGCCAGCAGTTACGCCGGGACAGGGAGCGAGCAGTACTTC.

The genes are TRBV7-2 and TRBJ1-1, with 12 nucleotides matching TRBD1. Per the germline V gene, CDR1 is SGHTA and CDR2 is FQGNSA. The CDR3 is made up of 13 amino acids. V lost 7 bases and J lost 11; bases outside the gene matches: 8. Here the CDR3 reads CASTTGTGGRAFF. As DNA, the CDR3 is TGTGCCAGCACTACCGGGACAGGGGGCAGGGCTTTCTTT.

The chain employs TRBV9 and TRBJ2-3, with 11 bases identical to TRBD2. With 0 bases clipped from V and 0 bases from J, the junction kept 18 bases outside the gene matches. CDR1 and CDR2 from the germline V gene are SGDLS and YYNGEE. The CDR3 is made up of 22 amino acids. CDR3 in DNA: TGTGCCAGCAGCGTAGTTTGGCTAGCGGGAGGAACGACATTCTCTAGCACAGATACGCAGTATTTT. Amino acids: CASSVVWLAGGTTFSSTDTQYF.

The chain has TRBV29-1 and TRBJ2-1; 12 bases map to TRBD2. Unmatched junction bases numbered 10, after V lost 4 bases and J lost 9 bases. Looked up from germline, CDR1 is SQVTM and CDR2 is ANQGSEA. There are 15 residues in the CDR3. As DNA, the CDR3 is TGCAGCGTTGCGGAACTAGCGGGAGGATTGGGTGAGCAGTTCTTC. Encoded protein: CSVAELAGGLGEQFF.

The chain has TRBV27 and TRBJ2-1; tentative D call: TRBD1 (6 bases). V dropped 11 bases and J dropped 4 bases, with 9 bases sitting between them. This CDR3 is 11 amino acids long. Germline CDR1 MNHEY, CDR2 SMNVEV (reference sequence). For the CDR3, the DNA is TGTGCCGGGGACAATTACAATGAGCAGTTCTTC. This gives the protein CAGDNYNEQFF.

The J gene is TRBJ1-2, the V gene TRBV5-6; possible D gene TRBD1, 5 bases. With 4 bases removed from V and 3 bases from J, the gap between germline ends came to 10 bases. There are 13 residues in the CDR3. Germline lookup yields CDR1 SGHDT and CDR2 YYEEEE. CDR3 nucleotide sequence: TGTGCCAGCAGCCCCGGGACCCACTATGGCTACACCTTC. Translating it yields CASSPGTHYGYTF.

The chain joins TRBV2 to TRBJ2-1; 9 bases fit TRBD2. This CDR3 comprises 14 residues. Germline CDR1 and CDR2: SNHLY and FYNNEI. With V trimmed by 6 bases and J by 7 bases, 7 bases remained unmatched. Here the CDR3 reads CASRTGTSLNEQFF. In nucleotides, the CDR3 is TGTGCCAGCAGAACCGGGACTAGCTTAAATGAGCAGTTCTTC. The variable domain in full, completed from reference TRBV2 and TRBJ2-1, reads EPEVTQTPSHQVTQMGQEVILRCVPISNHLYFYWYRQILGQKVEFLVSFYNNEISEKSEIFDDQFSVERPDGSNFTLKIRSTKLEDSAMYFCASRTGTSLNEQFFGPGTRLTVL.

DNA for the CDR3: TGTGCCAGCAGGCCAGGACATACAGGGGACTACGAGCAGTACTTC. Its protein is CASRPGHTGDYEQYF. This chain joins TRBV6-5 and TRBJ2-7, with TRBD1 matching 7 bases. Germline V gives CDR1 MNHEY, CDR2 SVGAGI. The CDR3 is 15 residues long. Losses at the gene ends were 6 bases for V and 3 bases for J; bases not matched to a gene: 11.

The rearrangement links TRBV7-3 to TRBJ2-2, with D perhaps assigned TRBD1 or TRBD2 (6 bases each). Germline assignment: CDR1 SGHTA and CDR2 FQGTGA. The CDR3 runs 16 residues. With 4 bases removed from V and 5 bases from J, the gap between germline ends came to 17 bases. The CDR3 is CASSSSPGGRTGELFF. Written as DNA, the CDR3 is TGTGCCAGCAGCTCATCCCCCGGGGGCCGAACCGGGGAGCTGTTTTTT.

The chain carries TRBV19 and TRBJ2-7; possibly TRBD2 for D (5 bases). From germline, CDR1 is LNHDA and CDR2 SQIVND (reference sequence). The germline V and J ends were trimmed by 8 bases and 5 bases, with 13 bases remaining between them. The CDR3 totals 12 residues. The CDR3 DNA reads TGTGCCAGTGGAGGCCTCGGGAACGAGCAGTACTTC. This codes for CASGGLGNEQYF.

The chain carries TRBV11-3 and TRBJ2-7; 7 positions match TRBD2. The CDR3 is 13 amino acids. V dropped 1 base and J dropped 6; count of bases not matched to a gene: 3. Germline CDR1 SGHNT, CDR2 YENEEA. This chain's CDR3 is CASSLVPGGEQYF. CDR3 DNA: TGTGCCAGCAGCTTAGTCCCGGGAGGCGAGCAGTACTTC. Filled out from reference TRBV11-3 and TRBJ2-7, the complete variable domain reads EAGVVQSPRYKIIEKKQPVAFWCNPISGHNTLYWYLQNLGQGPELLIRYENEEAVDDSQLPKDRFSAERLKGVDSTLKIQPAELGDSAVYLCASSLVPGGEQYFGPGTRLTVT.

This clone was picked up a small number of times. The chain links TRBV6-6 to TRBJ2-7, with 8 bases fitting TRBD1. Germline CDR1 is MNHNY and CDR2 is SVGAGI (reference sequence). The V gene end was trimmed by 6 bases and the J gene end by 1 base; junction bases not matched to a gene: 5. The CDR3 spans 14 residues. The CDR3 bases are TGTGCCAGCAGCCCCGACAGGGGATCCTACGAGCAGTACTTC. Residues: CASSPDRGSYEQYF.

The chain couples TRBV29-1 to TRBJ2-5, with D uncertain. The CDR3 covers 12 residues. Germline V gene sequence: CDR1 SQVTM, CDR2 ANQGSEA. The germline V and J ends were trimmed by 4 bases and 2 bases, with 8 bases remaining between them. The CDR3 reads CSVVQVQETQYF. In DNA, the CDR3 is TGCAGCGTTGTGCAAGTTCAAGAGACCCAGTACTTC.

CDR3 loop: CASSSGSSYEQYF. The DNA for the CDR3 is TGTGCCAGCAGCTCGGGGAGTTCCTACGAGCAGTACTTC. The chain is built from TRBV7-2 and TRBJ2-7; tentatively, D is TRBD2 (5 bases). The germline CDR1 and CDR2 sequences are SGHTA and FQGNSA. This CDR3 is built from 13 residues. Trimming pared 4 bases from V and 1 base from J, leaving 8 bases between.

J is TRBJ1-2 and V is TRBV9; D might be TRBD1 (6 bases). V lost 4 bases and J lost 8, with 21 bases in between. The CDR3 has 15 residues. In germline, CDR1 is SGDLS, CDR2 YYNGEE. The CDR3 sequence is CASSRSDSDGRGYTF. In DNA, the CDR3 is TGTGCCAGCAGCCGTTCGGACAGCGATGGCAGAGGCTACACCTTC.

The chain couples TRBV12-5 to TRBJ2-3; TRBD2 aligns across 8 bases. CDR3 length: 18 amino acids. Trimming at V came to 1 base and at J to 2 bases, leaving 11 bases not matched to a gene. The germline CDR1 and CDR2 sequences are LGHNT and FRNRAP. CDR3 residues: CASGLAGGATPYTDTQYF. DNA of the CDR3: TGTGCTAGTGGTTTGGCGGGGGGGGCGACCCCCTACACAGATACGCAGTATTTT.

J is TRBJ1-4 and V is TRBV30; possible D gene TRBD1, 6 bases. The V and J ends lost 1 base and 8 bases respectively, with 14 bases between them. The CDR3 is made up of 14 amino acids. Germline V gives CDR1 GTSNPN, CDR2 SVGIG (reference sequence). CDR3 sequence reads: CAWSDDRLGEKLFF. CDR3 bases: TGTGCCTGGAGTGACGACAGGTTAGGCGAAAAACTGTTTTTT.

The chain employs TRBV7-9 and TRBJ1-4; D remains ambiguous. The CDR3 is 14 amino acids. V was shortened by 7 bases and J by 0 bases, with 9 bases between the two germline ends. Germline V gene sequence: CDR1 SEHNR, CDR2 FQNEAQ (reference sequence). The CDR3 nucleotides are TGTGCCAGCATGCGGCCTTCAACTAATGAAAAACTGTTTTTT. Translating gives CASMRPSTNEKLFF.

The chain recombines TRBV2 with TRBJ2-5; 10 bases fit TRBD2. V gave up 4 bases and J gave up 4 bases; unmatched junction bases: 6. Per the germline V gene, CDR1 is SNHLY and CDR2 is FYNNEI. This CDR3 has 15 residues. Written as DNA, the CDR3 is TGTGCCAGCAGTGGGAATAGCGGGAGGTCAGAGACCCAGTACTTC. Its translation is CASSGNSGRSETQYF.

The chain employs TRBV9 and TRBJ1-6, with D maybe TRBD1 (5 bases). Trimming took 4 bases from V and 7 from J, leaving 15 bases between them. The germline V gene encodes CDR1 SGDLS and CDR2 YYNGEE. The CDR3 extends over 15 amino acids. The CDR3 loop is CASSFGPGMNSPLHF. CDR3 sequence (DNA): TGTGCCAGCAGCTTCGGACCAGGGATGAATTCACCCCTCCACTTT.

This rearrangement joins TRBV27 to TRBJ1-2, with 11 bases lining up with TRBD1. J was trimmed by 4 bases and V by 8 bases; bases with no gene match: 3. The CDR3 runs to 13 residues. Per germline, CDR1 MNHEY and CDR2 SMNVEV (reference sequence). The CDR3 protein is CASRTGGLYGYTF. The CDR3 nucleotides are TGTGCCAGCCGGACAGGGGGCCTCTATGGCTACACCTTC.

The chain recombines TRBV19 with TRBJ2-3, with TRBD2 matching 9 bases. Germline V gene data show CDR1 as LNHDA and CDR2 as SQIVND (reference sequence). With V trimmed by 1 base and J by 5 bases, 4 bases remained unmatched. There are 15 residues in the CDR3. CDR3 loop: CASSIGRGGRDTQYF. The CDR3 DNA follows: TGTGCCAGTAGTATAGGGCGGGGGGGGCGAGATACGCAGTATTTT. Together with reference TRBV19 and TRBJ2-3, the CDR3 gives the full variable domain: DGGITQSPKYLFRKEGQNVTLSCEQNLNHDAMYWYRQDPGQGLRLIYYSQIVNDFQKGDIAEGYSVSREKKESFPLTVTSAQKNPTAFYLCASSIGRGGRDTQYFGPGTRLTVL.

J is TRBJ2-3 and V is TRBV5-1; 10 nucleotides match TRBD2. Germline CDR1 is SGHRS and CDR2 is YFSETQ. The CDR3 contains 17 residues. Losses at the gene ends were 0 bases for V and 4 bases for J; bases not matched to a gene: 8. The CDR3, as DNA: TGCGCCAGCAGCTTGGCCACTCAGCGGGGGGGCGCAGATACGCAGTATTTT. It translates to CASSLATQRGGADTQYF.

The chain links TRBV14 to TRBJ2-1, with 9 bases fitting TRBD1. Germline CDR1 is SGHDN and CDR2 is FVKESK. V lost 2 bases, J lost 6 bases, and 11 bases stayed unmatched. The CDR3 has 17 amino acids. The CDR3 protein is CASSQPIQGAAGNEQFF. DNA for the CDR3: TGTGCCAGCAGCCAACCCATACAGGGGGCGGCGGGCAATGAGCAGTTCTTC.

The rearrangement links TRBV30 to TRBJ2-5; no clear D gene. CDR3 length: 13 residues. Germline V CDR1 and CDR2: GTSNPN, SVGIG (reference sequence). The V gene lost 0 bases and the J gene lost 4 bases, with 9 bases spanning the gap. The CDR3 DNA follows: TGTGCCTGGAGTGTAAATCGGGCAGAGACCCAGTACTTC. This codes for CAWSVNRAETQYF.

This clone appeared once. V is TRBV11-3 and J is TRBJ2-3; D call uncertain. The V end was cut by 1 base, the J end by 2 bases, with 7 bases between. CDR1 is SGHNT and CDR2 is YENEEA in the germline V gene. The CDR3 extends over 14 amino acids. The CDR3 bases are TGTGCCAGCAGCTTAGGGTCCCTCACAGATACGCAGTATTTT. Translated, it gives CASSLGSLTDTQYF.